This T cell receptor (beta chain) was identified during a study of Ad26.COV2.S vaccination and SARS-CoV-2 variants. Study at large: In the study, Ad26.COV2.S was injected intramuscularly once, or twice 56 days apart.

CDR3 length equals 16 residues. The V gene lost 1 base and the J gene lost 5 bases, with 19 bases spanning the gap. Germline V gives CDR1 SQVTM, CDR2 ANQGSEA. Study-wide results and caveats: Responses of T cells in total may have been underestimated by the TCR breadth and depth analyses.

Clones were read by immunoSEQ multiplex PCR, and TCRdb kept only the in-frame ones, dropping some. The data show roughly 350,000 clones, approximately 90% seen once. This clone was observed once. Antigen unknown. Treatment here: roughly 20 received Ad26.COV2.S at low or high dose, single or two shots; 5 received placebo; per-sample allocation not given. Samples were taken on day 63 after the first vaccine or placebo injection. The sample was peripheral blood, taken in a trial of Ad26.COV2.S vaccine versus placebo. The source is a person aged 18 to 59 who received the Ad26.COV2.S COVID-19 vaccine or a placebo. This rearrangement joins TRBV29-1 to TRBJ2-3; D call uncertain. The CDR3 DNA reads as TGCAGCGTTGAAGGCTACGGCAGAAAAGCCCGAGATACGCAGTATTTT. Encoded protein: CSVEGYGRKARDTQYF.